The 21 T cell receptor beta chains below all came from one sample that was sequenced in a study of identical twins. TCRdb used MiXCR to reprocess the 5' RACE reads, holding one entry per CDR3 protein. This sample carries 600,000 to 850,000 distinct CDR3 sequences, 15% to 20% of them seen once, and the ten largest clones take over 10%. The same data also went into a second study, on T cells expressing NK-cell markers.

The specimen was PBMCs. The source of these receptors is a woman in her late teens or twenties in good health.

The chain has TRBV10-3 and TRBJ1-2; D is possibly TRBD1 (5 bases). CDR3 length: 15 amino acids. Per the germline V gene, CDR1 is ENHRY and CDR2 is SYGVKD. V lost 2 bases to trimming and J lost 5 bases, with 15 bases between them. The DNA for the CDR3 is TGTGCCATCAGTGAGCCCGGTGGGGACGGGTATGGCTACACCTTC. It translates to CAISEPGGDGYGYTF.

This clonotype was recorded a few times. The rearrangement links TRBV28 to TRBJ1-6; 9 nucleotides agree with TRBD1. V shed 5 bases, J shed 8 bases, and the junction held 7 bases outside the gene matches. Germline V gene sequence: CDR1 MDHEN, CDR2 SYDVKM. CDR3 length equals 15 residues. This chain's CDR3 is CASSPTGQGDSPLHF. DNA of the CDR3: TGTGCCAGCAGTCCTACGGGACAGGGTGATTCACCCCTCCACTTT.

Ten or more counts support this clonotype. The J gene is TRBJ2-3, the V gene TRBV12-3 or TRBV12-4; 7 positions agree with TRBD2. CDR3 length: 14 residues. J lost 0 bases, V lost 5 bases, and 2 bases had no gene match. CDR3 residues: CASSAAGSTDTQYF. For the CDR3, the DNA is TGTGCCAGCAGTGCAGCGGGGAGCACAGATACGCAGTATTTT.

The V and J genes are TRBV20-1 and TRBJ1-3; possibly TRBD1 for D (5 bases). Germline lookup yields CDR1 DFQATT and CDR2 SNEGSKA (reference sequence). The CDR3 is 16 residues long. Deletions cut 6 bases from V and 4 bases from J, with 22 bases between. The DNA for the CDR3 is TGCAGTGCACTAGATCCTCGGGACCACGGAGGAAACACCATATATTTT. Protein: CSALDPRDHGGNTIYF.

V and J are TRBV4-2 and TRBJ2-5; D is undetermined. With 4 bases removed from V and 5 bases from J, the gap between germline ends came to 20 bases. The CDR3 loop spans 16 amino acids. In germline, CDR1 is LGHNA, CDR2 YNFKEQ. The CDR3 DNA reads as TGTGCCAGCAGCCGCAACGCACCTCCTATGGATGAGACCCAGTACTTC. It encodes CASSRNAPPMDETQYF.

The chain couples TRBV20-1 to TRBJ2-1; D possibly corresponds to TRBD2 (6 bases). The CDR3 loop spans 12 amino acids. Germline assignment: CDR1 DFQATT and CDR2 SNEGSKA (reference sequence). V gave up 6 bases and J gave up 4 bases, with 10 bases separating them. CDR3 nucleotides: TGCAGTGCGTCGCTAGCGTACAATGAGCAGTTCTTC. Translated: CSASLAYNEQFF.

Ten or more counts support this clonotype. The chain couples TRBV20-1 to TRBJ1-4, with a possible D match to TRBD1 (5 bases). CDR1 and CDR2 (germline): DFQATT, SNEGSKA (reference sequence). The germline V and J ends were trimmed by 0 bases and 8 bases, with 10 bases remaining between them. The CDR3 covers 13 residues. The CDR3 protein is CSARDNGGEKLFF. The CDR3 DNA follows: TGCAGTGCTAGAGATAATGGGGGAGAAAAACTGTTTTTT.

This clonotype was seen a handful of times. This chain connects TRBV6-6 to TRBJ2-7, with TRBD1 matching over 7 bases. The CDR3 contains 13 residues. The junction had 2 bases not matched to a gene; V was cut back by 6 bases and J by 0 bases. Germline CDR1 MNHNY, CDR2 SVGAGI (reference sequence). The chain's CDR3 is CASRQGFSYEQYF. DNA of the CDR3: TGTGCCAGCAGACAGGGGTTCTCCTACGAGCAGTACTTC.

This clonotype was found a few times. The chain joins TRBV6-2 or TRBV6-3 to TRBJ2-7, with 10 positions matching TRBD2. From germline, CDR1 is MNHEY and CDR2 SVGEGT. V dropped 2 bases and J dropped 2; count of bases not matched to a gene: 3. The CDR3 extends over 15 amino acids. Here the CDR3 DNA reads TGTGCCAGCAGTTACATGCTAGCGGGAGCCTACGAGCAGTACTTC. It codes for CASSYMLAGAYEQYF.

This clonotype has a handful of counts. In nucleotides, the CDR3 is TGTGCCACCAGGGGGGCCGCGGATACGCAGTATTTT. Its protein product is CATRGAADTQYF. The rearrangement links TRBV24-1 to TRBJ2-3; TRBD1 is a possible D gene (6 bases). Trimming pared 7 bases from V and 6 bases from J, leaving 10 bases between. The germline gives CDR1 KGHDR, CDR2 SFDVKD. The CDR3 is 12 residues long.

The sample holds a few counts of this clonotype. The chain links TRBV5-1 to TRBJ1-2; TRBD1 is a possible D gene (6 bases). The CDR3 extends over 13 amino acids. The germline CDR1 and CDR2 sequences are SGHRS and YFSETQ. Trimming left V 5 bases short and J 5 bases short, with 13 bases between. The DNA of the CDR3 is TGCGCCAGCAGAAGACAGGAACAATATGGCTACACCTTC. It is translated as CASRRQEQYGYTF.

This clonotype was found a few times. The chain has TRBV12-3 or TRBV12-4 and TRBJ2-1; D call uncertain. The CDR3 consists of 12 residues. Trimming removed 0 bases at V and 9 bases at J, with 6 bases between. CDR3 sequence: CASSLAKGEQFF. Here the CDR3 DNA reads TGTGCCAGCAGTTTAGCAAAGGGTGAGCAGTTCTTC.

The rearrangement uses TRBV5-1 and TRBJ2-7; 9 positions agree with TRBD1. V lost 3 bases to trimming and J lost 6 bases; unmatched junction nucleotides: 7. Germline CDR1 reads SGHRS; CDR2 reads YFSETQ. CDR3 size: 14 residues. This CDR3 reads CASSSGQGKSEQYF. The CDR3 region has the DNA TGCGCCAGCAGCTCGGGACAGGGAAAATCCGAGCAGTACTTC. The variable domain in full, with the rest retrieved from reference TRBV5-1 and TRBJ2-7, is KAGVTQTPRYLIKTRGQQVTLSCSPISGHRSVSWYQQTPGQGLQFLFEYFSETQRNKGNFPGRFSGRQFSNSRSEMNVSTLELGDSALYLCASSSGQGKSEQYFGPGTRLTVT.

As concerns this clonotype: The junction does not match germline at one end; this may be a read error. The genes are TRBV12-3 or TRBV12-4 and TRBJ2-3; perhaps TRBD2 as D (6 bases). The CDR3 consists of 15 residues. The CDR3 bases are TGTGCCAGCAGTTTAAGGCGGGGCCACACAAATACGCAGTATTTT. Protein: CASSLRRGHTNTQYF.

The V and J genes are TRBV12-3 or TRBV12-4 and TRBJ2-1; a weak D match, TRBD2 (5 bases). The CDR3 extends over 14 amino acids. V was cut by 3 bases and J by 5 bases, with 11 bases left in between. The CDR3 protein is CASSLASSHNEQFF. The CDR3 coding sequence is TGTGCCAGCAGTTTGGCTAGCAGCCACAATGAGCAGTTCTTC.

The chain is built from TRBV10-3 and TRBJ2-7; D may be TRBD1 (6 bases). The CDR3 has 15 amino acids. Germline CDR1 and CDR2: ENHRY and SYGVKD. V dropped 3 bases and J dropped 6 bases, with 18 bases sitting between them. CDR3 loop: CAISDEQGSMGEQYF. The CDR3 nucleotides read TGTGCCATCAGTGACGAACAGGGATCTATGGGCGAGCAGTACTTC.

The CDR3 sequence: CASSFGPQQFF. The CDR3 DNA reads as TGTGCCAGCAGTTTCGGGCCTCAGCAGTTCTTC. The chain couples TRBV12-3 or TRBV12-4 to TRBJ2-1; D is undetermined. CDR3 length: 11 amino acids. The V end lost 3 bases, the J end lost 11 bases, and 8 bases lay between the germline ends.

This clonotype was detected many times. The rearrangement uses TRBV11-2 and TRBJ1-1; no definite D call. Germline values: CDR1 SGHAT, CDR2 FQNNGV. V was clipped by 2 bases and J by 2 bases, with 12 bases between them. The CDR3 length is 15 residues. DNA for the CDR3: TGTGCCAGCAGCTTACGGCAGGCTAGCAACACTGAAGCTTTCTTT. Translating gives CASSLRQASNTEAFF. Using reference TRBV11-2 and TRBJ1-1 for the parts outside the CDR3, the full variable domain is EAGVAQSPRYKIIEKRQSVAFWCNPISGHATLYWYQQILGQGPKLLIQFQNNGVVDDSQLPKDRFSAERLKGVDSTLKIQPAKLEDSAVYLCASSLRQASNTEAFFGQGTRLTVV.

This clonotype was detected only a few times. This chain links TRBV9 with TRBJ2-5, with TRBD1 matching 7 bases. V lost 3 bases, J lost 5 bases, and 7 bases stayed unmatched. Germline-derived CDR1 and CDR2 are SGDLS and YYNGEE. The CDR3 spans 14 residues. The CDR3 loop reads CASSAGQLLETQYF. Written as DNA, the CDR3 is TGTGCCAGCAGCGCGGGACAGCTATTGGAGACCCAGTACTTC.

This clonotype appeared a few times. V usage is TRBV5-5 and J usage is TRBJ1-5, with no clear D. From germline, CDR1 is SGHKS and CDR2 YYEKEE (reference sequence). The CDR3 spans 14 residues. The V and J ends lost 1 base and 11 bases respectively, with 16 bases between them. CDR3 amino acids: CASSLQAQSLTQHF. For the CDR3, the DNA is TGTGCCAGCAGCTTGCAGGCCCAATCATTGACCCAGCATTTT.

The chain employs TRBV20-1 and TRBJ1-4, with D possibly being TRBD1 (5 bases). Between the trimmed V and J ends, which lost 6 bases and 7 bases, there was a span of 18 bases. CDR3 length equals 14 residues. Germline-derived CDR1 and CDR2 are DFQATT and SNEGSKA (reference sequence). CDR3 nucleotide sequence: TGCAGTGCCCCCCTCCCAGTCGGGGGTGAAAAACTGTTTTTT. Translated: CSAPLPVGGEKLFF.